The 26 T cell receptor beta chains reported below all come from one sample, sequenced in a study of identical twins. From the 5' RACE reads, TCRdb called clonotypes with MiXCR, one entry per CDR3 protein. The sample holds some 500,000 distinct CDR3 sequences, less than 25% seen once. These data were also reused for a study on T cells expressing NK-cell markers.

Sequencing was carried out using CD4+ T cells sorted from blood. All receptors come from a woman younger than 35 in good health.

The J gene is TRBJ2-1, the V gene TRBV7-2; D may be TRBD1 or TRBD2 (6 bases each). Trimming left V 4 bases short and J 3 bases short, with 16 bases between. Germline assignment: CDR1 SGHTA and CDR2 FQGNSA. This CDR3 contains 16 residues. This CDR3 reads CASSSDRAGFYNEQFF. Here the CDR3 DNA reads TGTGCCAGCAGCTCGGACAGAGCGGGTTTCTACAATGAGCAGTTCTTC.

This chain uses TRBV5-6 with TRBJ2-1; 8 bases fit TRBD1. The CDR3 consists of 17 residues. V gave up 4 bases and J gave up 0 bases; unmatched junction bases: 9. Germline CDR1 is SGHDT and CDR2 is YYEEEE. The CDR3 loop reads CASSTKHRGSSYNEQFF. The CDR3 DNA follows: TGTGCCAGCAGCACGAAACACAGGGGGAGCTCCTACAATGAGCAGTTCTTC.

This clonotype was counted at least ten times. V usage is TRBV5-1 and J usage is TRBJ2-1; 9 nucleotides align to TRBD1. V trimming: 4 bases; J trimming: 1 base; junction bases outside the gene matches: 3. The CDR3 runs to 15 residues. From germline, CDR1 is SGHRS and CDR2 YFSETQ. The CDR3: CASSLGTGSYNEQFF. The CDR3 DNA reads as TGCGCCAGCAGCCTAGGGACAGGGTCCTACAATGAGCAGTTCTTC.

This rearrangement joins TRBV5-1 to TRBJ1-1, with 9 bases matching TRBD1. Unmatched junction bases numbered 12, after V lost 7 bases and J lost 5 bases. The CDR3 totals 15 residues. The germline CDR1 and CDR2 sequences are SGHRS and YFSETQ. The CDR3, as DNA: TGCGCCAGCCCGGACAGGGGCCAATGGGGGACTGAAGCTTTCTTT. Its protein product is CASPDRGQWGTEAFF.

The chain is built from TRBV2 and TRBJ1-4; D is uncertain. Germline CDR1 SNHLY, CDR2 FYNNEI. The V end lost 2 bases, the J end lost 6 bases, and 4 bases lay between the germline ends. The CDR3 is 12 residues long. The CDR3 spells CASSERDEKLFF. CDR3 nucleotide sequence: TGTGCCAGCAGTGAACGGGATGAAAAACTGTTTTTT.

This clonotype has at least ten counts. The junction shows a germline mismatch at one end, possibly a read error. This chain uses TRBV7-7 with TRBJ2-3; D not resolved. The CDR3 totals 14 residues. Germline assignment: CDR1 SSHAT and CDR2 FNYEAQ (reference sequence). The CDR3 is CASSPLGSTDTQYF. DNA for the CDR3: TGTGCTAGCAGCCCTCTGGGCAGCACAGATACGCAGTATTTT.

This clonotype was seen repeatedly, ten times or more. This chain links TRBV6-1 with TRBJ2-6; TRBD2 matches at 7 bases. There are 17 residues in the CDR3. Germline values: CDR1 MNHNS, CDR2 SASEGT. The V segment lost 9 bases and the J segment 0 bases; nucleotides outside the gene matches: 11. The CDR3 region has the DNA TGTGCCAGTCTTCCTCGGGGGGTGAGCTCTGGGGCCAACGTCCTGACTTTC. Protein sequence: CASLPRGVSSGANVLTF.

The chain employs TRBV20-1 and TRBJ2-3; D call uncertain. The V and J ends lost 6 bases and 6 bases respectively, with 10 bases between them. The CDR3 is made up of 11 amino acids. CDR1 DFQATT and CDR2 SNEGSKA come from the germline V gene (reference sequence). CDR3 loop: CSAAVRDTQYF. The CDR3, as DNA: TGCAGTGCGGCGGTCCGGGATACGCAGTATTTT.

This clonotype was detected only a few times. V usage is TRBV11-2 and J usage is TRBJ2-1; 8 nucleotides match TRBD2. This CDR3 spans 21 amino acids. Per the germline V gene, CDR1 is SGHAT and CDR2 is FQNNGV. V lost 2 bases, J lost 0 bases, and 18 bases stayed unmatched. The CDR3 reads CASSLPRGLAGQKSSYNEQFF. CDR3 bases: TGTGCCAGCAGCTTACCTAGAGGGCTAGCGGGCCAAAAGAGCTCCTACAATGAGCAGTTCTTC.

This clonotype was counted between two and nine times. The chain links TRBV5-1 to TRBJ2-7, with TRBD2 identical over 13 bases. The germline gives CDR1 SGHRS, CDR2 YFSETQ. The CDR3 totals 14 residues. The V segment lost 4 bases and the J segment 6 bases; nucleotides outside the gene matches: 4. This CDR3 reads CASSGTSGNVEQYF. The CDR3 DNA follows: TGCGCCAGCAGCGGGACTAGCGGGAACGTCGAGCAGTACTTC. The full variable domain, in which reference TRBV5-1 and TRBJ2-7 provide the parts outside the CDR3, is KAGVTQTPRYLIKTRGQQVTLSCSPISGHRSVSWYQQTPGQGLQFLFEYFSETQRNKGNFPGRFSGRQFSNSRSEMNVSTLELGDSALYLCASSGTSGNVEQYFGPGTRLTVT.

The chain couples TRBV30 to TRBJ2-1; tentatively, D is TRBD1 (5 bases). The CDR3 length is 13 residues. Germline V gene data show CDR1 as GTSNPN and CDR2 as SVGIG (reference sequence). V was trimmed by 5 bases and J by 4 bases, leaving 12 bases between them. The CDR3 sequence is CAWDEQGYNEQFF. The CDR3 DNA is TGTGCCTGGGACGAGCAGGGATACAATGAGCAGTTCTTC.

CDR3 sequence: CASRTGTSTYGYTF. The CDR3 coding sequence is TGTGCCAGCAGAACCGGGACAAGCACCTATGGCTACACCTTC. The chain couples TRBV28 to TRBJ1-2; possibly TRBD1 for D (6 bases). Trimming removed 6 bases at V and 4 bases at J, with 15 bases between. Germline assignment: CDR1 MDHEN and CDR2 SYDVKM. The CDR3 has 14 amino acids.

This chain uses TRBV10-3 with TRBJ2-2; TRBD2 matches at 7 bases. Germline CDR1 ENHRY, CDR2 SYGVKD. The CDR3 is 16 amino acids. V shed 5 bases, J shed 9 bases, and the junction held 15 bases outside the gene matches. CDR3 coding DNA: TGTGCCATCAGTTCCACTACCGGGGGGACTCCCCGGGAGCTGTTTTTT. It encodes CAISSTTGGTPRELFF.

In its sample, this clonotype was seen a few times. J is TRBJ1-1 and V is TRBV2; D is undetermined. The CDR3 runs 13 residues. V was cut by 3 bases and J by 4 bases, with 9 bases left in between. Germline V gives CDR1 SNHLY, CDR2 FYNNEI. The CDR3 loop reads CASSENSGTEAFF. CDR3 nucleotides: TGTGCCAGCAGTGAGAATTCGGGCACTGAAGCTTTCTTT.

This clonotype was seen many times. This chain joins TRBV11-2 and TRBJ2-2; 8 bases agree with TRBD1. Germline values: CDR1 SGHAT, CDR2 FQNNGV. The J segment lost 6 bases and the V segment lost 7 bases, leaving 4 bases of the junction unmatched. This CDR3 comprises 13 residues. CDR3 coding DNA: TGTGCCAGCATCCCGACAGGGGCCGGGGAGCTGTTTTTT. Its protein product is CASIPTGAGELFF.

This clonotype was recorded at least ten times. The chain couples TRBV20-1 to TRBJ2-2; 8 nucleotides align to TRBD2. CDR3 size: 15 residues. V shed 2 bases, J shed 4 bases, and the junction held 6 bases outside the gene matches. CDR1 and CDR2 (germline): DFQATT, SNEGSKA (reference sequence). CDR3 DNA: TGCAGTGCTAGAAGCCTAGCGGGTACCACCGGGGAGCTGTTTTTT. Residues: CSARSLAGTTGELFF.

This clonotype was found a few times. V is TRBV5-1 and J is TRBJ2-2; D gene ambiguous. CDR1 and CDR2 (germline): SGHRS, YFSETQ. This CDR3 comprises 16 residues. V was shortened by 0 bases and J by 1 base, with 10 bases between the two germline ends. CDR3 amino acids: CASSLAWSGNTGELFF. CDR3 nucleotide sequence: TGCGCCAGCAGCTTGGCCTGGAGTGGGAACACCGGGGAGCTGTTTTTT.

The chain joins TRBV5-6 to TRBJ2-1, with 8 bases identical to TRBD2. Trimming cost V 4 bases and J 5 bases; bases outside gene matches: 8. Germline V gene sequence: CDR1 SGHDT, CDR2 YYEEEE. The CDR3 sequence is 15 residues long. The CDR3 spells CASSPPGLGHNEQFF. CDR3 nucleotides: TGTGCCAGCAGCCCTCCGGGACTAGGGCACAATGAGCAGTTCTTC.

This clonotype came up a few times. V is TRBV25-1 and J is TRBJ1-2; tentative D call: TRBD1 (5 bases). The CDR3 has 17 amino acids. V dropped 4 bases and J dropped 1 base, with 19 bases sitting between them. Germline V gives CDR1 MGHDK, CDR2 SYGVNS. The CDR3 here is CASSGRGGALSNYGYTF. The CDR3 DNA follows: TGTGCCAGCAGTGGCCGTGGGGGAGCCCTTAGTAACTATGGCTACACCTTC.

This clonotype was observed a few times. This sequence joins TRBV15 and TRBJ1-2; D not certain. From germline, CDR1 is LNHNV and CDR2 YYDKDF (reference sequence). The CDR3 has 14 amino acids. V was pared by 1 base and J by 7 bases, with 13 bases between. CDR3 amino acids: CATSRGTGWGGYTF. The CDR3, as DNA: TGTGCCACCAGCAGAGGAACGGGGTGGGGTGGCTACACCTTC.

This clonotype was seen a few times. The V gene is TRBV7-2, the J gene TRBJ2-3; 8 bases fit TRBD2. V was pared by 5 bases and J by 6 bases, with 10 bases of the junction left unmatched. The germline CDR1 and CDR2 sequences are SGHTA and FQGNSA. There are 15 residues in the CDR3. CDR3 sequence: CASSLSSAGGDTQYF. CDR3 DNA sequence: TGTGCCAGCAGCCTTTCTAGCGCGGGAGGTGATACGCAGTATTTT.

The chain uses TRBV20-1 and TRBJ2-7, with D hard to call. The V end was cut by 3 bases, the J end by 2 bases, with 14 bases between. CDR1 DFQATT and CDR2 SNEGSKA come from the germline V gene (reference sequence). The CDR3 is 14 residues long. Written as DNA, the CDR3 is TGCAGTGCTAGTGGTCCGGGCCCCCCCTACGAGCAGTACTTC. It encodes CSASGPGPPYEQYF.

This chain connects TRBV20-1 to TRBJ2-3, with a weak D call TRBD2 (5 bases). The CDR3 runs to 14 residues. Germline lookup yields CDR1 DFQATT and CDR2 SNEGSKA (reference sequence). Trimming left V 5 bases short and J 0 bases short, with 12 bases between. CDR3 bases: TGCAGTGCTCAGCGGCCCGGGAGCACAGATACGCAGTATTTT. This sequence encodes CSAQRPGSTDTQYF.

The rearrangement uses TRBV9 and TRBJ2-1; D might be TRBD2 (6 bases). Germline CDR1 is SGDLS and CDR2 is YYNGEE. The CDR3 has 16 amino acids. The V end was cut by 1 base, the J end by 7 bases, with 18 bases between. CDR3 residues: CASSVSAAGGMNEQFF. The CDR3 nucleotides are TGTGCCAGCAGCGTATCGGCAGCGGGTGGAATGAATGAGCAGTTCTTC.

The chain joins TRBV25-1 to TRBJ1-2; maybe TRBD1 (5 bases). The CDR3 totals 14 residues. Trimming took off 2 bases at V and 7 bases at J, with 14 bases between the two ends. The germline V gene has CDR1 MGHDK and CDR2 SYGVNS. This CDR3 is CASSELGAPAGYTF. CDR3 nucleotides: TGTGCCAGCAGTGAACTAGGGGCCCCCGCTGGCTACACCTTC.

This clonotype was recorded a few times. The genes are TRBV6-5 and TRBJ1-2; D call uncertain. The germline V and J ends were trimmed by 0 bases and 2 bases, with 10 bases remaining between them. Germline CDR1 reads MNHEY; CDR2 reads SVGAGI. The CDR3 totals 15 residues. CDR3 nucleotides: TGTGCCAGCAGTTACTCTAGGGTACGGAACTATGGCTACACCTTC. As protein: CASSYSRVRNYGYTF.